The rows below give T cell receptor beta chains drawn from one sample of a study of tumor-infiltrating lymphocytes in oesophageal squamous cell carcinoma. TCRdb ran MiXCR on the PCR reads and lists one entry per CDR3 protein. The sample contains roughly 13,000 distinct CDR3 sequences, less than 65% of which appear only once. The source material was normal esophageal tissue next to the tumor. The receptors derive from a male donor with esophageal squamous cell carcinoma. Both conserved end residues are part of each CDR3.

v_call | cdr3_aa
TRBV7-2 | CASSLAVQGNNQPQHF
TRBV7-8 | CASSLDTGIHQPQHF
TRBV6-6 | CASSYSGGRATDTQYF
TRBV7-6 | CASSLKLAGGADTQYF
TRBV6-9 | CASSYGGQGAFVYGYTF
TRBV7-2 | CASSFSGEDEQYF
TRBV10-3 | CASSQRGDLPYEQYF
TRBV25-1 | CASSVLGGEAFF
TRBV27 | CASSKLGNEQFF
TRBV9 | CASSVVGSTDTQYF